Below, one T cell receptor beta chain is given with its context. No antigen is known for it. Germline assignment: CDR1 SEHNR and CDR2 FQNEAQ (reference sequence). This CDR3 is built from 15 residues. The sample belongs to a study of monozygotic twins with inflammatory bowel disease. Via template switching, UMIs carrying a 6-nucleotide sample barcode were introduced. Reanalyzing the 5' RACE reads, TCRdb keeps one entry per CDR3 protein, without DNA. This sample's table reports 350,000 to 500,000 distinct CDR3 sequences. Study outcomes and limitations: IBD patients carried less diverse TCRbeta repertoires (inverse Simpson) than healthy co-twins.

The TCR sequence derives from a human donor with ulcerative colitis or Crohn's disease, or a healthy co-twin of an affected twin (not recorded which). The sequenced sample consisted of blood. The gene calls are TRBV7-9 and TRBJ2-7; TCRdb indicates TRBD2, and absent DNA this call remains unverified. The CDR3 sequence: CASSPPRGGYYEQYF.